This T cell receptor beta chain derives from a study of T-cell reconstitution after alpha-beta-depleted transplantation in children. Details on this clonotype: Its target is unknown.

Study observations and caveats: Expanded clones from the graft, numbering several hundred, reportedly supplied alpha-beta T cells about two months after transplant.

Using unique molecular identifiers, the investigators prepared the TCRbeta library. TCRdb used MiXCR to reprocess the PCR reads, holding one entry per CDR3 protein. This sample has approximately 270,000 distinct CDR3 sequences; around 25% occur once, and the top ten carry 4% to 5.5%. The V segment lost 7 bases and the J segment 5 bases; nucleotides outside the gene matches: 14. Germline CDR1 is GTSNPN and CDR2 is SVGIG (reference sequence). The CDR3 is made up of 15 amino acids. The V gene is TRBV30, the J gene TRBJ2-5, with TRBD2 matching 9 bases. The TCR sequence derives from a female patient aged 2-10 years who had a stem cell transplant for congenital amegakaryocytic thrombocytopenia, so the T cells may come from the graft donor. Sequencing was performed on PBMCs, mostly from graft donor cells, taken 360 days after TCRalphabeta/CD19-depleted stem cell transplant. The CDR3 is CAYAPGLAFRETQYF. CDR3 sequence (DNA): TGTGCCTACGCTCCGGGACTAGCTTTTCGGGAGACCCAGTACTTC.